Listed below are T cell receptor beta chains from one sample, sequenced in a study of T-cell memory formation after mild COVID-19. TCRdb re-derived calls from the 5' RACE reads in MiXCR, one entry per CDR3 protein. The sample carries 300,000 to 400,000 distinct CDR3 sequences, over 25% recorded once. The source material was PBMCs or a T cell subset sorted from them (not recorded which). These receptors originate from an adult woman who had mild COVID-19 (a few samples of this study predate the infection). Cell type and time point are not known. CDR3s include the opening cysteine and the closing phenylalanine or tryptophan. The order of the fields is V gene, D gene, J gene, clone size, CDR3 DNA, CDR3 protein. The D gene is left open where the match is weak. Only part of the rows carry a size: once, few, many, or a class if the clone is expanded.

v_gene: TRBV3-1
d_gene: NA
j_gene: TRBJ2-7
abundance: NA
CDR3nt: TGTGCCAGCAGCCAAGCCCCGGACTGGACCTACGAGCAGTACTTC
CDR3aa: CASSQAPDWTYEQYF

v_gene: TRBV4-3
d_gene: TRBD2
j_gene: TRBJ2-7
abundance: few
CDR3nt: TGCGCCAGCAGCCTCAGGTCCGGGACTACCTACGAGCAGTACTTC
CDR3aa: CASSLRSGTTYEQYF

v_gene: TRBV2
d_gene: NA
j_gene: TRBJ2-5
abundance: NA
CDR3nt: TGTGCCAGCGTGACAGGACCCGGAGAGACCCAGTACTTC
CDR3aa: CASVTGPGETQYF

v_gene: TRBV7-8
d_gene: TRBD2
j_gene: TRBJ2-5
abundance: NA
CDR3nt: TGTGCCAGCAGCTTAGTAGTGGTATTCGGGAGGGGGTTCACCCAGTACTTC
CDR3aa: CASSLVVVFGRGFTQYF

v_gene: TRBV29-1
d_gene: TRBD2
j_gene: TRBJ2-3
abundance: NA
CDR3nt: TGCAGCTTGACTAGCGGGAGTACAGATACGCAGTATTTT
CDR3aa: CSLTSGSTDTQYF

v_gene: TRBV20-1
d_gene: TRBD2
j_gene: TRBJ2-7
abundance: NA
CDR3nt: TGCAGTGCTAGAGATTGGGGGGGAATCTCCTACGAGCAGTACTTC
CDR3aa: CSARDWGGISYEQYF

v_gene: TRBV12-3/TRBV12-4
d_gene: NA
j_gene: TRBJ2-2
abundance: few
CDR3nt: TGTGCCAGCTCGGTTTTCGGCGGAACGAACACCGGGGAGCTGTTTTTT
CDR3aa: CASSVFGGTNTGELFF

v_gene: TRBV12-3/TRBV12-4
d_gene: NA
j_gene: TRBJ1-5
abundance: NA
CDR3nt: TGTGCCAGCAGTTCCCCCCCGGGGCCCCAGCATTTT
CDR3aa: CASSSPPGPQHF

v_gene: TRBV12-3/TRBV12-4
d_gene: NA
j_gene: TRBJ2-7
abundance: NA
CDR3nt: TGTGCCAGCAGCCGACTGATCAGCTCCTACGAGCAGTACTTC
CDR3aa: CASSRLISSYEQYF

v_gene: TRBV29-1
d_gene: NA
j_gene: TRBJ1-1
abundance: NA
CDR3nt: TGCAGCGTTTATACGTTTGAAGCTTTCTTT
CDR3aa: CSVYTFEAFF

v_gene: TRBV6-6
d_gene: NA
j_gene: TRBJ2-2
abundance: NA
CDR3nt: TGTGCCGGCCGCCGGGGTCCGAACACCGGGGAGCTGTTTTTT
CDR3aa: CAGRRGPNTGELFF

v_gene: TRBV7-6
d_gene: NA
j_gene: TRBJ2-7
abundance: NA
CDR3nt: TGTGCCAGCAGCTTGGGGCCAGGGCCTTCCTACGAGCAGTACTTC
CDR3aa: CASSLGPGPSYEQYF

v_gene: TRBV4-1
d_gene: TRBD1
j_gene: TRBJ2-5
abundance: NA
CDR3nt: TGCGCCAGCAGCCAAGGAACGACAGGGTTAGAGACCCAGTACTTC
CDR3aa: CASSQGTTGLETQYF

v_gene: TRBV12-3/TRBV12-4
d_gene: TRBD1
j_gene: TRBJ2-7
abundance: few
CDR3nt: TGTGCCAGCAGGCCGACAGGGATGGAAGAGCAGTACTTC
CDR3aa: CASRPTGMEEQYF

v_gene: TRBV4-1
d_gene: NA
j_gene: TRBJ2-5
abundance: NA
CDR3nt: TGCGCCAGCAGCCCAGCGGCTCAAGAGACCCAGTACTTC
CDR3aa: CASSPAAQETQYF

v_gene: TRBV12-3/TRBV12-4
d_gene: NA
j_gene: TRBJ2-3
abundance: few
CDR3nt: TGTGCCAGCAGTCCCCTAACTAGCTCAGGGCCGGATACGCAGTATTTT
CDR3aa: CASSPLTSSGPDTQYF

v_gene: TRBV6-1
d_gene: NA
j_gene: TRBJ1-1
abundance: NA
CDR3nt: TGTGCCAGCAGGGATCGAAAACCTAAGGATGAAGCTTTCTTT
CDR3aa: CASRDRKPKDEAFF

v_gene: TRBV6-5
d_gene: TRBD1
j_gene: TRBJ1-1
abundance: NA
CDR3nt: TGTGCCAGCAGTAAGGGGGCTGCAGGGTGGACTGAAGCTTTCTTT
CDR3aa: CASSKGAAGWTEAFF

v_gene: TRBV24-1
d_gene: NA
j_gene: TRBJ2-1
abundance: few
CDR3nt: TGTGCCACCAGTGATTTTACGTACAATGAGCAGTTCTTC
CDR3aa: CATSDFTYNEQFF

v_gene: TRBV5-5
d_gene: NA
j_gene: TRBJ2-7
abundance: NA
CDR3nt: TGTGCCAGCGGGACGGACAGTCTGCAGTACTTC
CDR3aa: CASGTDSLQYF

v_gene: TRBV5-1
d_gene: NA
j_gene: TRBJ1-2
abundance: few
CDR3nt: TGCGCCAGCAGCTTGGAAGGGCAGGGTGTTGATGGCTACACCTTC
CDR3aa: CASSLEGQGVDGYTF

v_gene: TRBV12-3/TRBV12-4
d_gene: NA
j_gene: TRBJ2-3
abundance: NA
CDR3nt: TGTGCCAGCAGTTTACATGCAGGGACGGCGGCAGATACGCAGTATTTT
CDR3aa: CASSLHAGTAADTQYF

v_gene: TRBV29-1
d_gene: NA
j_gene: TRBJ2-2
abundance: NA
CDR3nt: TGCAGCGTTGAGACCGGGACCGACACCGGGGAGCCGTTTTTT
CDR3aa: CSVETGTDTGEPFF

v_gene: TRBV12-3/TRBV12-4
d_gene: TRBD2
j_gene: TRBJ2-7
abundance: NA
CDR3nt: TGTGCCAGCGGCTTAGCGGGAGTGGGCTCCTACGAGCAGTACTTC
CDR3aa: CASGLAGVGSYEQYF

v_gene: TRBV10-3
d_gene: NA
j_gene: TRBJ2-3
abundance: many
CDR3nt: TGTGCCATCAGTGAGAACAGGGAGGGTACGCAGTATTTT
CDR3aa: CAISENREGTQYF

v_gene: TRBV7-8
d_gene: NA
j_gene: TRBJ2-5
abundance: NA
CDR3nt: TGTGCCAGCAGCTTAGCGCGCTTGGGAAAGAGGCAAGAGACCCAGTACTTC
CDR3aa: CASSLARLGKRQETQYF

v_gene: TRBV12-3/TRBV12-4
d_gene: TRBD1
j_gene: TRBJ1-2
abundance: few
CDR3nt: TGTGCCAGCAACGCACCGGGACAGGGGGCTAACTATGGCTACACCTTC
CDR3aa: CASNAPGQGANYGYTF

v_gene: TRBV7-9
d_gene: NA
j_gene: TRBJ1-3
abundance: NA
CDR3nt: TGTGCCAGCAGCCACGACCGGGACGCTGGAAACACCATATATTTT
CDR3aa: CASSHDRDAGNTIYF

v_gene: TRBV6-1
d_gene: NA
j_gene: TRBJ1-1
abundance: NA
CDR3nt: TGTGCCAGCAGTGAGGGGGAGGGGTTAGGGAGCACTGAAGCTTTCTTT
CDR3aa: CASSEGEGLGSTEAFF

v_gene: TRBV5-1
d_gene: NA
j_gene: TRBJ1-1
abundance: NA
CDR3nt: TGCGCCAGCAGATCGAGGGCGGGCACTGAAGCTTTCTTT
CDR3aa: CASRSRAGTEAFF

v_gene: TRBV24-1
d_gene: NA
j_gene: TRBJ1-2
abundance: few
CDR3nt: TGTGCCACCAGTGAGGGGACGCGGGGAGGTTACAACTATGGCTACACCTTC
CDR3aa: CATSEGTRGGYNYGYTF

v_gene: TRBV4-2
d_gene: NA
j_gene: TRBJ2-1
abundance: NA
CDR3nt: TGTGCCAGCAGCCCGGGAGGAGGGGGAGGGGAACAGTTCTTC
CDR3aa: CASSPGGGGGEQFF

v_gene: TRBV18
d_gene: NA
j_gene: TRBJ2-7
abundance: NA
CDR3nt: TGTGCCAGCTCACTCGGTGGAGGGACCCTTGTCCCAGGGACCTACGAGCAGTACTTC
CDR3aa: CASSLGGGTLVPGTYEQYF

v_gene: TRBV7-2
d_gene: TRBD2
j_gene: TRBJ2-7
abundance: NA
CDR3nt: TGTGCCAGCAGCCCGGGACTAGCCCAGGAGCAGTACTTC
CDR3aa: CASSPGLAQEQYF

v_gene: TRBV4-2
d_gene: TRBD2
j_gene: TRBJ2-5
abundance: NA
CDR3nt: TGTGCCAGCAGCCCGTCCCCTGGGGGGGGAGAGACCCAGTACTTC
CDR3aa: CASSPSPGGGETQYF

v_gene: TRBV10-3
d_gene: NA
j_gene: TRBJ1-2
abundance: NA
CDR3nt: TGTGCCATCAGTGAGGGCCAGGACCATGGCTACACCTTC
CDR3aa: CAISEGQDHGYTF

v_gene: TRBV12-3/TRBV12-4
d_gene: TRBD1
j_gene: TRBJ2-7
abundance: NA
CDR3nt: TGTGCCAGCACCATGAGCGGGACAGGGGGCTACGAGCAGTACTTC
CDR3aa: CASTMSGTGGYEQYF

v_gene: TRBV7-3
d_gene: NA
j_gene: TRBJ2-1
abundance: NA
CDR3nt: TGTGCCAGCAGCCAGGGGAGGAGAGTAAAAGGCTCCTACAATGAGCAGTTCTTC
CDR3aa: CASSQGRRVKGSYNEQFF

v_gene: TRBV7-2
d_gene: TRBD2
j_gene: TRBJ2-1
abundance: few
CDR3nt: TGTGCCAGCAGCCCCGGGACTAGGGTGCAGTTCTTC
CDR3aa: CASSPGTRVQFF